Listed here are 23 T cell receptor beta chains from one sample, sequenced in a study of cytomegalovirus exposure and HLA in healthy donors. PCR was performed using 60 Vbeta and 13 Jbeta primers. TCRdb's table, derived via immunoSEQ multiplex PCR, lists solely in-frame clones and lacks some. The sample includes about 130,000 clones, 79% of them seen just once. The sequenced sample consisted of PBMCs. These receptors all stem from a man in his forties in good health and CMV-seropositive.

J is TRBJ2-6 and V is TRBV5-6, with TRBD1 as a possible D gene (6 bases). Germline assignment: CDR1 SGHDT and CDR2 YYEEEE. V dropped 0 bases and J dropped 0 bases, with 16 bases sitting between them. The length of the CDR3 is 19 residues. Here the CDR3 reads CASSLDLWDISSGANVLTF. The CDR3, as DNA: TGTGCCAGCAGCTTGGATCTCTGGGACATCAGCTCTGGGGCCAACGTCCTGACTTTC.

The J gene is TRBJ2-7, the V gene TRBV9, with a tentative D call TRBD2 (6 bases). This CDR3 has 14 amino acids. The germline V gene has CDR1 SGDLS and CDR2 YYNGEE. V was cut by 4 bases and J by 2 bases, with 13 bases left in between. Here the CDR3 DNA reads TGTGCCAGCAGCAAAGGGGACTTAACCTACGAGCAGTACTTC. It specifies CASSKGDLTYEQYF.

The chain combines TRBV6-1 with TRBJ2-1; tentative D call: TRBD1 (6 bases). This CDR3 comprises 12 residues. Trimming stripped 7 bases from V and 5 bases from J, with 9 bases between. The germline gives CDR1 MNHNS, CDR2 SASEGT. The CDR3 region has the DNA TGTGCCAGCACCGGACAGAACAATGAGCAGTTCTTC. It yields the protein CASTGQNNEQFF.

The chain is built from TRBV28 and TRBJ2-7; D gene ambiguous. The V gene lost 6 bases and the J gene lost 1 base, with 10 bases spanning the gap. The CDR3 is made up of 13 amino acids. Germline V lookup: CDR1 MDHEN, CDR2 SYDVKM. CDR3 coding DNA: TGTGCCAGCAGCCAAGCCTTTTCCTACGAGCAGTACTTC. Amino acids: CASSQAFSYEQYF.

The chain is built from TRBV2 and TRBJ2-3, with 14 bases lining up with TRBD2. The CDR3 has 18 residues. Per germline, CDR1 SNHLY and CDR2 FYNNEI. V lost 6 bases and J lost 1; bases outside the gene matches: 9. The CDR3 coding sequence is TGTGCCAGCAGGGCTGGGACTAGCGGGAGCTGGGGCACAGATACGCAGTATTTT. It is translated as CASRAGTSGSWGTDTQYF.

This clone was recorded a few times. This chain connects TRBV11-2 to TRBJ1-1, with 11 bases matching TRBD1. The V and J ends lost 8 bases and 5 bases, in that order; junction bases with no gene match: 16. The CDR3 has 17 amino acids. Germline V gene sequence: CDR1 SGHAT, CDR2 FQNNGV. The CDR3 DNA sequence: TGTGCCAGCGGCGTGGGGGGACAGGGGGGAATAGGGACTGAAGCTTTCTTT. It translates to CASGVGGQGGIGTEAFF. The full variable domain, completed using reference TRBV11-2 and TRBJ1-1, is EAGVAQSPRYKIIEKRQSVAFWCNPISGHATLYWYQQILGQGPKLLIQFQNNGVVDDSQLPKDRFSAERLKGVDSTLKIQPAKLEDSAVYLCASGVGGQGGIGTEAFFGQGTRLTVV.

The gene calls are TRBV4-1 and TRBJ1-1, with 8 positions matching TRBD1. Germline trimming cut 2 bases from V and 0 bases from J; bases unmatched to any gene: 2. Germline V CDR1 and CDR2: MGHRA, YSYEKL. CDR3 size: 15 residues. CDR3 loop: CASSQPTGVNTEAFF. The CDR3 coding sequence is TGCGCCAGCAGCCAACCGACAGGGGTGAACACTGAAGCTTTCTTT.

This chain connects TRBV6-1 to TRBJ2-1; no definite D call. CDR3 size: 12 residues. Germline V gene lookup returns CDR1 MNHNS and CDR2 SASEGT. Trimming pared 4 bases from V and 10 bases from J, leaving 11 bases between. CDR3 residues: CASSGPNWEQFF. CDR3 DNA: TGTGCCAGCAGTGGGCCCAATTGGGAGCAGTTCTTC.

The rearrangement uses TRBV28 and TRBJ2-1; no clear D gene. Trimming pared 4 bases from V and 11 bases from J, leaving 21 bases between. Germline CDR1 reads MDHEN; CDR2 reads SYDVKM. The CDR3 sequence is 15 residues long. The chain's CDR3 is CASSYVRWASPQQFF. The CDR3 nucleotides are TGTGCCAGCAGTTACGTCAGGTGGGCTTCCCCACAGCAGTTCTTC. Together with reference TRBV28 and TRBJ2-1, the CDR3 gives the full variable domain: DVKVTQSSRYLVKRTGEKVFLECVQDMDHENMFWYRQDPGLGLRLIYFSYDVKMKEKGDIPEGYSVSREKKERFSLILESASTNQTSMYLCASSYVRWASPQQFFGPGTRLTVL.

The DNA of the CDR3 is TGTGCCAGCAGTGGGGGGGGCTACGAGCAGTACTTC. Its translation is CASSGGGYEQYF. The rearrangement links TRBV7-9 to TRBJ2-5; TRBD2 matches 7 bases. Near its end, the DNA agrees better with TRBJ2-7, so the J call may be wrong. Germline assignment: CDR1 SEHNR and CDR2 FQNEAQ (reference sequence). The CDR3 runs to 12 residues.

V usage is TRBV10-3 and J usage is TRBJ2-1; possible D gene TRBD2, 6 bases. The CDR3 has 16 residues. Germline V gene lookup returns CDR1 ENHRY and CDR2 SYGVKD. V dropped 1 base and J dropped 2 bases, with 12 bases sitting between them. CDR3 amino acids: CAISELSAGTYNEQFF. The DNA of the CDR3 is TGTGCCATCAGTGAGTTGAGTGCGGGAACCTACAATGAGCAGTTCTTC.

V gene TRBV11-3 combines with J gene TRBJ2-1; D is possibly TRBD2 (5 bases). The CDR3 sequence is 13 residues long. Germline loops: CDR1 SGHNT, CDR2 YENEEA. Trimming removed 5 bases from V and 8 bases from J, with 13 bases in between. The CDR3 protein is CASSIRVAHEQFF. The CDR3 nucleotides read TGTGCCAGCAGCATCCGGGTAGCGCATGAGCAGTTCTTC.

This chain uses TRBV6-1 with TRBJ1-1; 9 bases match TRBD1. The CDR3 contains 12 residues. CDR1 is MNHNS, CDR2 SASEGT, per germline. With V trimmed by 2 bases and J by 10 bases, 2 bases remained unmatched. The CDR3: CASSERTGVAFF. In nucleotides, the CDR3 is TGTGCCAGCAGTGAACGGACAGGGGTAGCTTTCTTT.

This clone appeared once. The V gene is TRBV5-4, the J gene TRBJ2-5; 10 bases line up with TRBD2. V lost 4 bases and J lost 5; bases outside the gene matches: 11. CDR3 length: 16 residues. Germline loops: CDR1 SGHNT, CDR2 YYREEE (reference sequence). The CDR3 spells CASSQGLAGVQETQYF. The CDR3 nucleotides read TGTGCCAGCAGCCAGGGGCTAGCGGGAGTCCAGGAGACCCAGTACTTC.

The genes are TRBV27 and TRBJ1-3; D may be TRBD1 (5 bases). CDR3 size: 16 residues. Between the trimmed V and J ends, which lost 6 bases and 0 bases, there was a span of 15 bases. The germline V gene encodes CDR1 MNHEY and CDR2 SMNVEV (reference sequence). CDR3 loop: CASRGPGSPSGNTIYF. Here the CDR3 DNA reads TGTGCCAGCAGGGGCCCAGGGTCCCCCTCTGGAAACACCATATATTTT.

Only one count was recorded for this clone. The chain links TRBV10-3 to TRBJ2-7, with 11 bases lining up with TRBD2. The CDR3 runs to 16 residues. CDR1 is ENHRY and CDR2 is SYGVKD in the germline V gene. V was clipped by 3 bases and J by 2 bases; unmatched bases: 6. In DNA, the CDR3 is TGTGCCATCAGTGAACTGACTAGCGGGGAACCCTACGAGCAGTACTTC. Encoded protein: CAISELTSGEPYEQYF.

The chain couples TRBV7-6 to TRBJ2-3; D is perhaps TRBD2 (5 bases). V was cut by 3 bases and J by 5 bases, with 12 bases left in between. This CDR3 has 14 amino acids. Germline CDR1 SGHVS, CDR2 FNYEAQ. CDR3 sequence: CASSLQTRQDTQYF. CDR3 in DNA: TGTGCCAGCAGCTTGCAAACTAGGCAAGATACGCAGTATTTT. Complete variable domain (other parts from reference TRBV7-6 and TRBJ2-3): GAGVSQSPRYKVTKRGQDVALRCDPISGHVSLYWYRQALGQGPEFLTYFNYEAQQDKSGLPNDRFSAERPEGSISTLTIQRTEQRDSAMYRCASSLQTRQDTQYFGPGTRLTVL.

The chain employs TRBV19 and TRBJ1-5; weak D call: TRBD1 (6 bases). V lost 1 base and J 0 bases, leaving 10 bases between the germline ends. CDR1 is LNHDA, CDR2 SQIVND, per germline (reference sequence). The CDR3 sequence is 16 residues long. This CDR3 reads CASSIGTVYSNQPQHF. As DNA, the CDR3 is TGTGCCAGTAGTATAGGGACAGTCTATAGCAATCAGCCCCAGCATTTT.

DNA for the CDR3: TGTGCCAGCAGTTTAAGCCCGAAACTCGGGGTCGGGGAGCTGTTTTTT. It codes for CASSLSPKLGVGELFF. This chain links TRBV28 with TRBJ2-2; possibly TRBD2 for D (5 bases). In germline, CDR1 is MDHEN, CDR2 SYDVKM. The CDR3 runs 16 residues. Trimming removed 2 bases at V and 7 bases at J, with 17 bases between.

This clone was found a few times. The chain has TRBV25-1 and TRBJ1-1; 9 bases are a match to TRBD1. V lost 5 bases and J lost 1; bases outside the gene matches: 5. CDR3 size: 15 residues. CDR1 is MGHDK, CDR2 SYGVNS, per germline. The CDR3 region has the DNA TGTGCCAGCAGTCCTCCGACAGGGGGGAACACTGAAGCTTTCTTT. As protein: CASSPPTGGNTEAFF.

The chain is built from TRBV2 and TRBJ2-7, with 7 bases identical to TRBD1. The CDR3 runs 11 residues. The germline V gene encodes CDR1 SNHLY and CDR2 FYNNEI. V was pared by 8 bases and J by 5 bases, with 3 bases of the junction left unmatched. DNA of the CDR3: TGTGCCAGCCGACAGGGCCACGAGCAGTACTTC. Translation gives CASRQGHEQYF.

The gene calls are TRBV28 and TRBJ2-7; 9 nucleotides align to TRBD2. V gave up 3 bases and J gave up 2 bases; unmatched junction bases: 2. The CDR3 is 14 amino acids. Germline V gene sequence: CDR1 MDHEN, CDR2 SYDVKM. The CDR3 is CASSFLAGAYEQYF. DNA of the CDR3: TGTGCCAGCAGTTTCTTAGCGGGAGCCTACGAGCAGTACTTC.

This chain connects TRBV7-3 to TRBJ2-2, with D unclear. Germline V gives CDR1 SGHTA, CDR2 FQGTGA. V lost 6 bases to trimming and J lost 1 base, with 6 bases between them. The CDR3 sequence is 13 residues long. The CDR3 here is CASRTQNTGELFF. The CDR3 DNA is TGTGCCAGCAGAACACAGAACACCGGGGAGCTGTTTTTT.